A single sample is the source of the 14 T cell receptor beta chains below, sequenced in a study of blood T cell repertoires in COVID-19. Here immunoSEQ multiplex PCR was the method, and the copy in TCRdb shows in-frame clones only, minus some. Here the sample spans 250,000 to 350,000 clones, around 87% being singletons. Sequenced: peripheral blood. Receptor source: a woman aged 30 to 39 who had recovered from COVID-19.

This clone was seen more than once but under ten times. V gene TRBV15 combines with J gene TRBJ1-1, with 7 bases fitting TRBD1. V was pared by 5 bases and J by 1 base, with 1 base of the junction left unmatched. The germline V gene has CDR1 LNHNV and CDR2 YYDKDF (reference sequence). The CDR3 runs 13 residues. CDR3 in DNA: TGTGCCACCAGCCCAGGGGGGAACACTGAAGCTTTCTTT. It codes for CATSPGGNTEAFF.

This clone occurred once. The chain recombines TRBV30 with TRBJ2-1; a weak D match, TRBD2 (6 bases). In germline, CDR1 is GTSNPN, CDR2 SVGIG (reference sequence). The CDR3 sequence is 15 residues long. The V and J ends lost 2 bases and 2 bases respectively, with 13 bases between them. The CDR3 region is CAWSPRRAPYNEQFF. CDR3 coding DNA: TGTGCCTGGAGTCCCCGGAGGGCCCCCTACAATGAGCAGTTCTTC. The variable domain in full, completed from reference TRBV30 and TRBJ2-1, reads SQTIHQWPATLVQPVGSPLSLECTVEGTSNPNLYWYRQAAGRGLQLLFYSVGIGQISSEVPQNLSASRPQDRQFILSSKKLLLSDSGFYLCAWSPRRAPYNEQFFGPGTRLTVL.

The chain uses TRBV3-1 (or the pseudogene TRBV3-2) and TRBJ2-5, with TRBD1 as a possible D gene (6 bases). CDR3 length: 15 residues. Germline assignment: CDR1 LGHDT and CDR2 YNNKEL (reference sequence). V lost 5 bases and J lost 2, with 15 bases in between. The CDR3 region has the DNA TGTGCCAGCAGCTCGCCCCCGGACAGACAAGAGACCCAGTACTTC. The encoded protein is CASSSPPDRQETQYF.

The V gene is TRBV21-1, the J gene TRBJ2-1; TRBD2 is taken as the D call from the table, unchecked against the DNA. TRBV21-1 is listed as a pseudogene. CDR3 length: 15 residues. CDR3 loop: CASSREPRPGDEQFF. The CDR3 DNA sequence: TGTGCCAGCAGCAGGGAACCGAGACCCGGGGATGAGCAGTTCTTC.

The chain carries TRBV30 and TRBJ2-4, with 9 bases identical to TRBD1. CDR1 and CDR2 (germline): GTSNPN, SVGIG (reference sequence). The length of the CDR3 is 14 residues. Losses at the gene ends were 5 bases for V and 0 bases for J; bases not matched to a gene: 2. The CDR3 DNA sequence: TGTGCCTGGGGACAGGGGCTAGCCAAAAACATTCAGTACTTC. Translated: CAWGQGLAKNIQYF.

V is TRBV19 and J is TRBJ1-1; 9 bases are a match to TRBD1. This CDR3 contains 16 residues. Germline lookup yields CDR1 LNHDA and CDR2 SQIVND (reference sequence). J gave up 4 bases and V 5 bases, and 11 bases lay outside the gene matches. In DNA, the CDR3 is TGTGCCAGTAGTTTCGGGACAGGGAGAAAGGGCACTGAAGCTTTCTTT. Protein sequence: CASSFGTGRKGTEAFF.

CDR3 coding DNA: TGTGCCAGTAGTACCGGACAGGGGTTGGACAATGAGCAGTTCTTC. Encoded protein: CASSTGQGLDNEQFF. The V gene is TRBV19, the J gene TRBJ2-1; TRBD1 matches 9 bases. Germline-derived CDR1 and CDR2 are LNHDA and SQIVND (reference sequence). The V segment lost 4 bases and the J segment 5 bases; nucleotides outside the gene matches: 6. The CDR3 is 15 amino acids.

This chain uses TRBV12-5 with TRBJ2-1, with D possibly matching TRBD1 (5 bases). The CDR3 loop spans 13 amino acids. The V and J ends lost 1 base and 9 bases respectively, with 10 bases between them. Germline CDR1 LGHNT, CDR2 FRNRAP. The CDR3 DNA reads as TGTGCTAGTGGTTTGGGGACATTTGGTGAGCAGTTCTTC. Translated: CASGLGTFGEQFF. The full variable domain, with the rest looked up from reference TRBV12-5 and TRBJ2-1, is DARVTQTPRHKVTEMGQEVTMRCQPILGHNTVFWYRQTMMQGLELLAYFRNRAPLDDSGMPKDRFSAEMPDATLATLKIQPSEPRDSAVYFCASGLGTFGEQFFGPGTRLTVL.

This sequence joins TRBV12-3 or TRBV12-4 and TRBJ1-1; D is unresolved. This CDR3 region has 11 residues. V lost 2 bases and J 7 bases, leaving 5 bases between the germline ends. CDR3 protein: CASSLQVEAFF. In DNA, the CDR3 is TGTGCCAGCAGTTTACAGGTTGAAGCTTTCTTT.

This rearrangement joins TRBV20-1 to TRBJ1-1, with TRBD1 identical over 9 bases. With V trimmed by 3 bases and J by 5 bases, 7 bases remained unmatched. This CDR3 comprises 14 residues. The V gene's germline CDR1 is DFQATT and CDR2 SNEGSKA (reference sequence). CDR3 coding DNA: TGCAGTGCTAGTTTGGGACAGGGTGAAACTGAAGCTTTCTTT. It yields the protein CSASLGQGETEAFF.

The CDR3 reads CASRDDTSYEQYF. The CDR3 DNA sequence: TGTGCCAGCAGGGATGACACCTCCTACGAGCAGTACTTC. This chain joins TRBV12-3 or TRBV12-4 and TRBJ2-7; D gene uncertain. Trimming took 6 bases from V and 0 from J, leaving 9 bases between them. This CDR3 region has 13 residues.

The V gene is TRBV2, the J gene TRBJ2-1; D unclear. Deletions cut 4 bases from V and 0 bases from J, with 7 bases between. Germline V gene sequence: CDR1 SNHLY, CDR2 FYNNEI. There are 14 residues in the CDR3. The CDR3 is CASSGSSSYNEQFF. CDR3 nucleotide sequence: TGTGCCAGCAGTGGATCCAGCTCCTACAATGAGCAGTTCTTC.

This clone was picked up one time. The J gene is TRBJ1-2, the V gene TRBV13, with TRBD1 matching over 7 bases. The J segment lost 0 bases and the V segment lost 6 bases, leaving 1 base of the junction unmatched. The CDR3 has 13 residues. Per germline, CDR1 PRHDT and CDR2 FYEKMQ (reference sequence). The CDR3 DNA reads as TGTGCCAGCAGTCAGGGGGCTAACTATGGCTACACCTTC. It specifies CASSQGANYGYTF.

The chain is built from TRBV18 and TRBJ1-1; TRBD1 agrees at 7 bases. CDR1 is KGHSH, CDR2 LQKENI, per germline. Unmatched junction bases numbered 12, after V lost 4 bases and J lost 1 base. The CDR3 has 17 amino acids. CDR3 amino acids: CASSLLKTGTANTEAFF. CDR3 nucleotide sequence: TGTGCCAGCTCACTCCTCAAGACAGGGACAGCGAACACTGAAGCTTTCTTT. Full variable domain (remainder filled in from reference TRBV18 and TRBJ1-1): NAGVMQNPRHLVRRRGQEARLRCSPMKGHSHVYWYRQLPEEGLKFMVYLQKENIIDESGMPKERFSAEFPKEGPSILRIQQVVRGDSAAYFCASSLLKTGTANTEAFFGQGTRLTVV.